The 10 T cell receptor beta chains listed next were all sequenced from one sample in a study of cytomegalovirus exposure and HLA in healthy donors. PCR was performed using 60 Vbeta and 13 Jbeta primers. The table came from immunoSEQ multiplex PCR; TCRdb's copy has only in-frame clones and leaves some out. The sample lists roughly 90,000 clones; less than 80% were seen once. Input material: PBMCs. Receptors were obtained from a man aged 25-45 years in good health and CMV-seropositive.

The CDR3 spells CSVETGNEQYF. The CDR3 region has the DNA TGCAGCGTTGAGACAGGTAACGAGCAGTACTTC. The chain couples TRBV29-1 to TRBJ2-7; D is perhaps TRBD1 (6 bases). The V end was cut by 3 bases, the J end by 5 bases, with 8 bases between. Germline V gene data show CDR1 as SQVTM and CDR2 as ANQGSEA. The CDR3 is 11 amino acids.

This chain joins TRBV18 and TRBJ1-1; no reliable D call. The length of the CDR3 is 13 residues. The V end lost 5 bases, the J end lost 3 bases, and 10 bases lay between the germline ends. Looked up from germline, CDR1 is KGHSH and CDR2 is LQKENI. The CDR3 spells CASSRRADTEAFF. The CDR3 nucleotides read TGTGCCAGCTCAAGGAGGGCAGACACTGAAGCTTTCTTT.

The chain is built from TRBV19 and TRBJ2-2, with 12 bases lining up with TRBD1. The CDR3 has 16 residues. Germline V gives CDR1 LNHDA, CDR2 SQIVND (reference sequence). V gave up 2 bases and J gave up 4 bases; unmatched junction bases: 2. In DNA form, the CDR3 reads TGTGCCAGTAGTATATTGGGACAGGGGGCCACCGGGGAGCTGTTTTTT. It yields the protein CASSILGQGATGELFF.

This clone showed up just a few times. The chain has TRBV2 and TRBJ2-2; 8 positions agree with TRBD2. Trimming took 8 bases from V and 7 from J; bases not matched to a gene: 6. In germline, CDR1 is SNHLY, CDR2 FYNNEI. The CDR3 runs to 13 residues. The CDR3 protein is CASRTSFVGELFF. CDR3 coding DNA: TGTGCCAGCCGGACTAGCTTCGTCGGGGAGCTGTTTTTT. Variable domain in full (rest from reference TRBV2 and TRBJ2-2): EPEVTQTPSHQVTQMGQEVILRCVPISNHLYFYWYRQILGQKVEFLVSFYNNEISEKSEIFDDQFSVERPDGSNFTLKIRSTKLEDSAMYFCASRTSFVGELFFGEGSRLTVL.

The V call is TRBV6-4, the J call TRBJ2-2; the D gene is possibly TRBD1 (5 bases). Germline CDR1 and CDR2: MRHNA and SNTAGT. CDR3 size: 15 residues. Between the trimmed V and J ends, which lost 5 bases and 7 bases, there was a span of 17 bases. CDR3 in DNA: TGTGCCAGCAGTCCCAGAGAGGACATGGGCGGGGAGCTGTTTTTT. This gives the protein CASSPREDMGGELFF.

The V call is TRBV2, the J call TRBJ2-7, with 7 bases aligning to TRBD2. J gave up 4 bases and V 6 bases, and 0 bases lay outside the gene matches. Germline V lookup: CDR1 SNHLY, CDR2 FYNNEI. This CDR3 is built from 11 residues. The CDR3 sequence: CASRREYEQYF. DNA for the CDR3: TGTGCCAGCAGGCGGGAGTACGAGCAGTACTTC.

The V call is TRBV27, the J call TRBJ2-7; TRBD2 might be the D (5 bases). The CDR3 extends over 14 amino acids. The germline gives CDR1 MNHEY, CDR2 SMNVEV (reference sequence). V shed 3 bases and J shed 0 bases, with 9 bases lying between them. The chain's CDR3 is CASSLGAVSYEQYF. The CDR3, as DNA: TGTGCCAGCAGTTTGGGAGCGGTCTCCTACGAGCAGTACTTC.

The genes are TRBV15 and TRBJ1-5, with D perhaps TRBD1 (6 bases). CDR1 LNHNV and CDR2 YYDKDF come from the germline V gene (reference sequence). The CDR3 length is 13 residues. Trimming removed 5 bases from V and 5 bases from J, with 10 bases in between. CDR3 bases: TGTGCCACCAGCGGGACAACTTATCAGCCCCAGCATTTT. This gives the protein CATSGTTYQPQHF.

The chain joins TRBV5-1 to TRBJ2-2, with 8 bases matching TRBD1. CDR1 SGHRS and CDR2 YFSETQ come from the germline V gene. This CDR3 is 14 amino acids long. V lost 5 bases, J lost 4 bases, and 4 bases stayed unmatched. The DNA for the CDR3 is TGCGCCAGCAGGGTCCAGGGGGCCACCGGGGAGCTGTTTTTT. Translating it yields CASRVQGATGELFF.

This clone turned up a few times. J is TRBJ1-5 and V is TRBV7-8; the D gene is possibly TRBD1 (5 bases). Trimming removed 1 base from V and 9 bases from J, with 19 bases in between. The CDR3 has 16 amino acids. Looked up from germline, CDR1 is SGHVS and CDR2 is FQNEAQ. The CDR3 is CASSLVPGRPIGPQHF. The CDR3 DNA sequence: TGTGCCAGCAGCTTAGTTCCAGGGAGGCCAATTGGGCCCCAGCATTTT.